What follows describes a single T cell receptor beta chain. Its cognate antigen is unknown. Germline CDR1 is SGHAT and CDR2 is FQNNGV. CDR3 length: 17 residues. V shed 1 base and J shed 1 base, with 15 bases lying between them. The data are from a study of CD8 T cells in ankylosing spondylitis. Findings of the study overall: Reports say disease-linked clones showed up significantly more in matched ankylosing spondylitis synovial fluid. Peripheral blood samples showed relatively rare disease-linked clones, and these clones were CD8+. Within ankylosing spondylitis blood, a TCR beta motif made up of seven to nine highly homologous variants appeared to be characteristic.

The authors made TCR beta libraries by quantitative 5'-RACE with molecular barcodes. TCRdb reprocessed the 5' RACE reads via MiXCR and lists one record per CDR3 protein. Of about 300,000 distinct CDR3 sequences listed, under 25% are singletons. The clonotype was recovered from a female donor with ankylosing spondylitis or in good health (not recorded which). The rearrangement uses TRBV11-2 and TRBJ2-3; possibly TRBD2 for D (6 bases). Sequenced: blood, either unsorted or a sorted T cell fraction (not recorded which). The CDR3 region is CASSLGGRRDRTDTQYF. CDR3 sequence (DNA): TGTGCCAGCAGCTTAGGGGGTCGGCGGGACCGCACAGATACGCAGTATTTT. The full variable domain, rest sourced from reference TRBV11-2 and TRBJ2-3, is EAGVAQSPRYKIIEKRQSVAFWCNPISGHATLYWYQQILGQGPKLLIQFQNNGVVDDSQLPKDRFSAERLKGVDSTLKIQPAKLEDSAVYLCASSLGGRRDRTDTQYFGPGTRLTVL.